This TCR beta chain is drawn from a study of cytomegalovirus exposure and HLA in healthy donors. In the study overall: Both the 120 or so validation repertoires and the approximately 700 first-cohort repertoires used the same platform, as reported by a later analysis. Whole-study findings and limits: Subsequent analysis of the 95 to 150 validation repertoires found a tendency for first-cohort TCR clusters to co-occur. Among TCR beta chains, those listed as cytomegalovirus-associated numbered over 150. The classifier was said to identify cytomegalovirus status with high specificity and sensitivity.

Of note for this clone: The antigen remains undetermined.

Between the trimmed V and J ends, which lost 6 bases and 4 bases, there was a span of 14 bases. CDR1 and CDR2 from the germline V gene are SNHLY and FYNNEI. This CDR3 has 14 amino acids. Profiling relied on immunoSEQ multiplex PCR, and the TCRdb table lists in-frame clones only, not all of them. Of fewer than 300,000 clones listed, roughly 90% were seen once; the top ten hold approximately 0.94%. The receptor was isolated from a woman younger than 35 in good health and CMV-seronegative. The genes are TRBV2 and TRBJ2-3; no reliable D call. The sequenced sample was PBMCs. CDR3 sequence (DNA): TGTGCCAGCAGGGCACCAATGAATTCAGATACGCAGTATTTT. The encoded protein is CASRAPMNSDTQYF.